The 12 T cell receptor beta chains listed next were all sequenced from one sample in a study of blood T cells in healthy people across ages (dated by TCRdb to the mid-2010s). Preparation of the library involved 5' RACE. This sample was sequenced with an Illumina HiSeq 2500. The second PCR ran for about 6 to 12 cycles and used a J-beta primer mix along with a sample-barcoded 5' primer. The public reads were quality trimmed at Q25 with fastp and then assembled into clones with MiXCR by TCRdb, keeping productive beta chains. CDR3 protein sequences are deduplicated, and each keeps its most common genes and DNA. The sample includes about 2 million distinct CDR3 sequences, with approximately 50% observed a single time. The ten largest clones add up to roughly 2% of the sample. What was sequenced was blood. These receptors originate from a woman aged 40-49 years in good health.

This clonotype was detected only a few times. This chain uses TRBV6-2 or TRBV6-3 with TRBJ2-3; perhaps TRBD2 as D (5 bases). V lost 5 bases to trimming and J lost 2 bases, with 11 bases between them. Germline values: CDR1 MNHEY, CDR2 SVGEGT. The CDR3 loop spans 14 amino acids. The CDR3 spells CASSGFGDTDTQYF. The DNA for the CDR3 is TGTGCCAGCAGTGGGTTCGGGGACACAGATACGCAGTATTTT.

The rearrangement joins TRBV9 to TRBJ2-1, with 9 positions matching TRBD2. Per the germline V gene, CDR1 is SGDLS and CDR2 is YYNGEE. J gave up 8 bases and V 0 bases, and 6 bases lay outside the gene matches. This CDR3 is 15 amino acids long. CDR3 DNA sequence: TGTGCCAGCAGCGTAGGTAGCGGGGGAGGAGATGAGCAGTTCTTC. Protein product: CASSVGSGGGDEQFF.

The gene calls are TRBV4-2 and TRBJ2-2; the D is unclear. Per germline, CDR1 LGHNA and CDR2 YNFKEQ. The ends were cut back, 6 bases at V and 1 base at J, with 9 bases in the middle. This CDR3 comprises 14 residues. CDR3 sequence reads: CASRSLLNTGELFF. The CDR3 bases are TGTGCCAGCAGATCCCTACTGAACACCGGGGAGCTGTTTTTT.

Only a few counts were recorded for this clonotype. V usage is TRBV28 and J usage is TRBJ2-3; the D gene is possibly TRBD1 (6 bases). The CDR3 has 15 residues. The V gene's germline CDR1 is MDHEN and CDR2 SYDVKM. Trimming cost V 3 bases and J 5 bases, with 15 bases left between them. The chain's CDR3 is CASSLPRQARDTQYF. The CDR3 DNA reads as TGTGCCAGCAGTTTGCCCCGACAGGCTCGAGATACGCAGTATTTT.

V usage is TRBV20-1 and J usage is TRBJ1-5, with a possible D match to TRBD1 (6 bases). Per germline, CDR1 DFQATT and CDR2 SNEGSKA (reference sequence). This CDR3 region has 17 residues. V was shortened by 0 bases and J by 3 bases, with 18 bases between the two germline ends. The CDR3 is CSARDWGDRTPNQPQHF. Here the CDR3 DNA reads TGCAGTGCTAGAGACTGGGGAGACAGGACCCCCAATCAGCCCCAGCATTTT.

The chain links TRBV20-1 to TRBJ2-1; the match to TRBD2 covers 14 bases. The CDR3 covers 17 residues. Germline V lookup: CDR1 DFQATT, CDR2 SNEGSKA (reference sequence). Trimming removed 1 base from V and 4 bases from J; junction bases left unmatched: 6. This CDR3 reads CSARGTSGGTEYNEQFF. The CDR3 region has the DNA TGCAGTGCTAGAGGGACTAGCGGGGGGACCGAATACAATGAGCAGTTCTTC.

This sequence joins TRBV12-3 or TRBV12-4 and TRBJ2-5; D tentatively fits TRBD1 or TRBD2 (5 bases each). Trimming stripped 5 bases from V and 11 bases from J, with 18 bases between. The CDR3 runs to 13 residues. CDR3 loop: CASSATNLGEQYF. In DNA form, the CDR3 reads TGTGCCAGCAGTGCAACAAACTTGGGGGAGCAGTACTTC.

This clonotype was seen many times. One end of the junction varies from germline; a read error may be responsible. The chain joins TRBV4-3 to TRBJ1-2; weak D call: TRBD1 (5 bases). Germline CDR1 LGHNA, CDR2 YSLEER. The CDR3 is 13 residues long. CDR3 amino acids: CASSPRGDYGYTF. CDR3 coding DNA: TGTGCCAGCAGTCCACGGGGGGACTATGGCTACACCTTC.

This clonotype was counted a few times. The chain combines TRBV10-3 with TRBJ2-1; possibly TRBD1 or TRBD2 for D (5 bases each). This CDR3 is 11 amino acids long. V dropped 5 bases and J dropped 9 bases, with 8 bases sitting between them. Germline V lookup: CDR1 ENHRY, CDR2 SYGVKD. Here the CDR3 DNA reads TGTGCCATCAGTCAGGGAGCTGAGCAGTTCTTC. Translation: CAISQGAEQFF.

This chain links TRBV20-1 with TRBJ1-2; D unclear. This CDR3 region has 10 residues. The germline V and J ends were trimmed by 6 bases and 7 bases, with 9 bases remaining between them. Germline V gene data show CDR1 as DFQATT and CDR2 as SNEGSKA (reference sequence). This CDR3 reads CSAPFGGYTF. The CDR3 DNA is TGCAGTGCGCCCTTTGGTGGCTACACCTTC.

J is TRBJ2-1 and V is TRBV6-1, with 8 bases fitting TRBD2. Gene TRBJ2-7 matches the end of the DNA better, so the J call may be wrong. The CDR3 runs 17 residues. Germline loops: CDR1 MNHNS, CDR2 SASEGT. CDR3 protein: CASSLAGGSLSYNEQYF. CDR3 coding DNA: TGTGCCAGCAGTCTGGCGGGGGGTTCCCTCTCCTACAATGAGCAGTACTTC.

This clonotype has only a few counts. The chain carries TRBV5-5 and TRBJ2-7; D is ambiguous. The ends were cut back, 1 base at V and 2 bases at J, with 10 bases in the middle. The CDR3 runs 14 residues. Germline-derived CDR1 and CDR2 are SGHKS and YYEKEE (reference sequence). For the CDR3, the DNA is TGTGCCAGCAGCTTGACATCGACTGCCTACGAGCAGTACTTC. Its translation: CASSLTSTAYEQYF.